The 3 T cell receptor beta chains below come from one sample, sequenced in a study of cytomegalovirus exposure and HLA in healthy donors. Use of 60 Vbeta and 13 Jbeta primers characterized the PCR. TCRdb's table, derived via immunoSEQ multiplex PCR, lists solely in-frame clones and lacks some. The sample has fewer than 200,000 clones; 68% are singletons. Sequencing used PBMCs. The source is a man between 45 and 60 years old in good health and CMV-seronegative.

The chain employs TRBV6-1 and TRBJ2-2; D remains ambiguous. Germline loops: CDR1 MNHNS, CDR2 SASEGT. Trimming pared 1 base from V and 8 bases from J, leaving 8 bases between. This CDR3 has 13 residues. CDR3 residues: CASSEVNLGELFF. CDR3 nucleotides: TGTGCCAGCAGTGAAGTTAATCTAGGGGAGCTGTTTTTT.

This clone was recorded a few times. In DNA, the CDR3 is TGTGCCAGCAGCACCGGGGGGCGGGGGAGCACAGATACGCAGTATTTT. This gives the protein CASSTGGRGSTDTQYF. The chain employs TRBV9 and TRBJ2-3; a weak D match, TRBD2 (7 bases). CDR1 and CDR2 (germline): SGDLS, YYNGEE. Trimming removed 4 bases from V and 0 bases from J, with 15 bases in between. The CDR3 has 16 amino acids.

This clone has more than one count but fewer than ten. The genes are TRBV25-1 and TRBJ2-3; possibly TRBD1 for D (5 bases). This CDR3 has 16 amino acids. Trimming shortened V by 0 bases and J by 0 bases, and 10 bases separated the two germline ends. Germline loops: CDR1 MGHDK, CDR2 SYGVNS. CDR3 nucleotides: TGTGCCAGCAGTGAATACAGGGAAACTAGCACAGATACGCAGTATTTT. Residues: CASSEYRETSTDTQYF. Supplemented by reference TRBV25-1 and TRBJ2-3, the full variable domain reads EADIYQTPRYLVIGTGKKITLECSQTMGHDKMYWYQQDPGMELHLIHYSYGVNSTEKGDLSSESTVSRIRTEHFPLTLESARPSHTSQYLCASSEYRETSTDTQYFGPGTRLTVL.